The 17 T cell receptor beta chains in this list originate from one sample, sequenced in a study of identical twins. TCRdb called the 5' RACE reads again in MiXCR, with one record for every CDR3 protein. The sample contains roughly 480,000 distinct CDR3 sequences, 24% of which appear only once. The same specimen was also included in a second study, on T cells expressing NK-cell markers.

Sequenced: CD4+ T cells sorted from blood. The source is a young woman in good health.

The chain employs TRBV9 and TRBJ2-7, with D hard to call. The CDR3 is 15 residues long. The V end was cut by 0 bases, the J end by 2 bases, with 12 bases between. The V gene's germline CDR1 is SGDLS and CDR2 YYNGEE. The CDR3 protein is CASSVEVGRAYEQYF. CDR3 nucleotides: TGTGCCAGCAGCGTAGAAGTAGGTAGGGCCTACGAGCAGTACTTC. The variable domain in full, completed from reference TRBV9 and TRBJ2-7, reads DSGVTQTPKHLITATGQRVTLRCSPRSGDLSVYWYQQSLDQGLQFLIQYYNGEERAKGNILERFSAQQFPDLHSELNLSSLELGDSALYFCASSVEVGRAYEQYFGPGTRLTVT.

The J gene is TRBJ1-2, the V gene TRBV28; D unresolved. CDR3 length: 14 amino acids. V lost 2 bases and J lost 4, with 11 bases in between. Germline V gene lookup returns CDR1 MDHEN and CDR2 SYDVKM. The CDR3 here is CASSLVERSYGYTF. DNA of the CDR3: TGTGCCAGCAGTTTAGTTGAACGGAGCTATGGCTACACCTTC.

This clonotype was counted at least ten times. This rearrangement joins TRBV3-1 to TRBJ2-7; TRBD1 matches 7 bases. The CDR3 contains 13 residues. The germline CDR1 and CDR2 sequences are LGHDT and YNNKEL (reference sequence). The ends lost 9 bases at V and 0 bases at J; junction bases unmatched: 5. CDR3: CASRRDSSYEQYF. CDR3 sequence (DNA): TGTGCCAGTCGCCGGGACAGCTCCTACGAGCAGTACTTC.

This clonotype has only a few counts. This sequence joins TRBV2 and TRBJ1-6; D remains ambiguous. This CDR3 contains 15 residues. Germline CDR1 and CDR2: SNHLY and FYNNEI. The ends were cut back, 5 bases at V and 6 bases at J, with 14 bases in the middle. The DNA of the CDR3 is TGTGCCAGCAGTCCACCACGAGGGTTTAATTCACCCCTCCACTTT. Amino acids: CASSPPRGFNSPLHF.

The chain links TRBV12-3 or TRBV12-4 to TRBJ2-1; 9 nucleotides agree with TRBD1. Losses at the gene ends were 4 bases for V and 7 bases for J; bases not matched to a gene: 2. The CDR3 has 13 amino acids. DNA of the CDR3: TGTGCCAGCAGTTCCGGGACAGGGAATGAGCAGTTCTTC. It is translated as CASSSGTGNEQFF.

This clonotype occurred a few times. The J gene is TRBJ2-2, the V gene TRBV20-1, with 8 bases lining up with TRBD1. Looked up from germline, CDR1 is DFQATT and CDR2 is SNEGSKA (reference sequence). The trim removed 3 bases at V and 9 bases at J, leaving 12 bases unmatched. The CDR3 totals 15 residues. This CDR3 reads CSASVAAGGMRELFF. CDR3 coding DNA: TGCAGTGCTAGCGTCGCGGCAGGGGGCATGCGGGAGCTGTTTTTT.

J is TRBJ1-1 and V is TRBV5-1; unclear D gene. Per germline, CDR1 SGHRS and CDR2 YFSETQ. This CDR3 spans 15 amino acids. With 1 base removed from V and 2 bases from J, the gap between germline ends came to 12 bases. Here the CDR3 reads CASSLHGPGNTEAFF. CDR3 DNA sequence: TGCGCCAGCAGCTTGCACGGTCCGGGAAACACTGAAGCTTTCTTT.

This rearrangement joins TRBV29-1 to TRBJ2-3, with no clear D. This CDR3 contains 15 residues. Germline loops: CDR1 SQVTM, CDR2 ANQGSEA. The V end lost 4 bases, the J end lost 4 bases, and 18 bases lay between the germline ends. CDR3 in amino acids: CSVVVGFLLADTQYF. The CDR3 nucleotides read TGCAGCGTTGTAGTAGGGTTTCTTTTGGCAGATACGCAGTATTTT.

The rearrangement joins TRBV10-1 to TRBJ2-7; D is unresolved. This CDR3 has 11 residues. The germline V and J ends were trimmed by 4 bases and 5 bases, with 6 bases remaining between them. Germline CDR1 WNHNN, CDR2 SYGVQD (reference sequence). The CDR3 nucleotides read TGCGCCAGCAGTGCGATGAACGAGCAGTACTTC. This translates into CASSAMNEQYF.

This clonotype has just a few counts. The CDR3 nucleotides read TGTGCCAGCAGTTTTCTTCGGACAGGGAACTGGGTATATTTT. Its protein is CASSFLRTGNWVYF. The chain combines TRBV12-3 or TRBV12-4 with TRBJ1-3, with TRBD1 identical over 8 bases. The V segment lost 3 bases and the J segment 14 bases; nucleotides outside the gene matches: 12. CDR3 length: 14 residues.

The chain uses TRBV28 and TRBJ2-5; TRBD2 matches at 11 bases. The CDR3 sequence is 15 residues long. Trimming cost V 5 bases and J 4 bases; bases outside gene matches: 6. The germline V gene encodes CDR1 MDHEN and CDR2 SYDVKM. CDR3 DNA: TGTGCCAGCAGTACTAGCGGGAGAGTACGAGAGACCCAGTACTTC. Protein: CASSTSGRVRETQYF.

This clonotype was recorded a few times. The V gene is TRBV12-3 or TRBV12-4, the J gene TRBJ1-2; D not certain. This CDR3 spans 11 amino acids. V was shortened by 5 bases and J by 5 bases, with 6 bases between the two germline ends. The CDR3 is CASSQRYGYTF. The CDR3 DNA follows: TGTGCCAGCAGTCAGAGATATGGCTACACCTTC.

The V gene is TRBV3-1, the J gene TRBJ2-5; D possibly matches TRBD1 or TRBD2 (5 bases each). Germline V gene data show CDR1 as LGHDT and CDR2 as YNNKEL (reference sequence). V gave up 4 bases and J gave up 13 bases, with 22 bases separating them. The CDR3 is made up of 14 amino acids. The CDR3 region has the DNA TGTGCCAGCAGCCGCGGCCGGGACGAGACGCTTTGGTACTTC. Its protein product is CASSRGRDETLWYF.

This clonotype was seen a handful of times. The chain has TRBV20-1 and TRBJ2-5, with a weak D call TRBD2 (5 bases). CDR1 is DFQATT and CDR2 is SNEGSKA in the germline V gene (reference sequence). The CDR3 contains 13 residues. The V and J ends lost 3 bases and 5 bases respectively, with 13 bases between them. The CDR3 nucleotides are TGCAGTGCTAGGAGAGGGATCGGGGAGACCCAGTACTTC. Protein sequence: CSARRGIGETQYF.

Only a few counts were recorded for this clonotype. V gene TRBV7-9 combines with J gene TRBJ2-7; 8 bases align to TRBD1. After removal of 1 base from V and 4 bases from J, the junction contained 9 bases not matched to a gene. The germline V gene has CDR1 SEHNR and CDR2 FQNEAQ (reference sequence). This CDR3 is built from 16 residues. CDR3 region: CASSLGGTGLPYEQYF. CDR3 nucleotides: TGTGCCAGCAGCTTAGGAGGGACAGGACTACCATACGAGCAGTACTTC.

This clonotype was seen a few times. The chain joins TRBV12-3 or TRBV12-4 to TRBJ2-1, with unresolved D. V was clipped by 3 bases and J by 3 bases, with 12 bases between them. The CDR3 consists of 15 residues. The CDR3, as DNA: TGTGCCAGCAGTTTGCTTGACACCATCTACAATGAGCAGTTCTTC. Translating it yields CASSLLDTIYNEQFF.

This clonotype was seen a few times. Without the conserved terminal phenylalanine or tryptophan, this CDR3 likely stems from a read error. The chain links TRBV27 to TRBJ2-5; D call uncertain. Germline assignment: CDR1 MNHEY and CDR2 SMNVEV (reference sequence). The V end lost 2 bases, the J end lost 4 bases, and 8 bases lay between the germline ends. This CDR3 region has 13 residues. The CDR3 loop reads CASSLRSLETQYL. For the CDR3, the DNA is TGTGCCAGCAGTTTAAGGTCTCTAGAGACCCAGTACCTC.